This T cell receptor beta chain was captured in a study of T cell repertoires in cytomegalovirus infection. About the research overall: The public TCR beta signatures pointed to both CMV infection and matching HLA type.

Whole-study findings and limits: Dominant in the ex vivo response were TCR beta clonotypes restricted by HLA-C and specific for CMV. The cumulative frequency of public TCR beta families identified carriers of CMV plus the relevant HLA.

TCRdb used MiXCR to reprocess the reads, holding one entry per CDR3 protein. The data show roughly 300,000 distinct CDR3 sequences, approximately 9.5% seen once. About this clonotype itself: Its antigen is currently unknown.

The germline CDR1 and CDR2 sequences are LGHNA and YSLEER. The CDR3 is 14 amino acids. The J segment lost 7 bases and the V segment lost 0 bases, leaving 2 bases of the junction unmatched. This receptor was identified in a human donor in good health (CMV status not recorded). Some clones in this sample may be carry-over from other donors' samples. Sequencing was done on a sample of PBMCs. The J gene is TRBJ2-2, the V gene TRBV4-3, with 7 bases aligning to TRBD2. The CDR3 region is CASSQDGRDGELFF. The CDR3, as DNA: TGCGCCAGCAGCCAAGATGGGAGGGACGGGGAGCTGTTTTTT.